This T cell receptor (beta chain) was identified in a study of blood T cell repertoires in COVID-19. Study context: The analysed material was cDNA or gDNA that came from T cells, B-cell-depleted T cells, or PBMCs.

The length of the CDR3 is 16 residues. V was pared by 4 bases and J by 5 bases, with 21 bases between. The germline CDR1 and CDR2 sequences are SGHNT and YYREEE (reference sequence). Assay: immunoSEQ multiplex PCR; the TCRdb copy retains only in-frame clones and omits some. The profile covers under 300,000 clones, with about 79% appearing a single time and 2% to 2.5% taken by the ten largest. This chain links TRBV5-4 with TRBJ1-1, with no clear D. Input material: peripheral blood. This TCR was sampled from a man aged 35 to 55 who had recovered from COVID-19. CDR3 amino acids: CASSPGGEGRLTEAFF. CDR3 in DNA: TGTGCCAGCAGCCCCGGCGGAGAGGGAAGGTTGACTGAAGCTTTCTTT.